A selection of T cell receptor beta chains follows, all from one sample in a study of T cells in localized non-small cell lung cancer. The table came from immunoSEQ multiplex PCR; TCRdb's copy has only in-frame clones and leaves some out. Found here are some 64,000 clones, 80% to 90% of them singletons; the top ten hold around 4.7%. The sample was PBMCs, taken before any cancer treatment. The receptors were gathered from a man aged 40 to 70 with stage II lung adenocarcinoma. Both conserved end residues are part of each CDR3. Each record gives: clone size, J gene, V gene, D gene, CDR3 DNA, CDR3 protein. A D gene is named only where the DNA matches it firmly. Not every row has a clone size; where given, it reads once, few, many or a size class.

>.|TRBJ2-1|TRBV18|TRBD1
TGTGCCAGCTCACCTCGACAGGGTTCCTACAATGAGCAGTTCTTC
CASSPRQGSYNEQFF
>.|TRBJ2-3|TRBV11-1|.
TGTGCCAGCAGCCTACAGGGCGACGGCTTCGATACGCAGTATTTT
CASSLQGDGFDTQYF
>.|TRBJ2-7|TRBV30|TRBD2
TGTGCCTGGAGTGTGGGCCTAGCGGGTGCCTACGAGCAGTACTTC
CAWSVGLAGAYEQYF
>.|TRBJ2-5|TRBV7-7|.
TGTGCTAGCAGCTTACAGGGAGAGACCCAGTACTTC
CASSLQGETQYF
>once|TRBJ2-3|TRBV11-1|.
TGTGCCAGCAGCTCTAGCACAGATACGCAGTATTTT
CASSSSTDTQYF
>.|TRBJ2-7|TRBV18|.
TGTGCCAGCTCCCCACAACACGAGCAGTACTTC
CASSPQHEQYF
>.|TRBJ2-7|TRBV27|.
TGTGCCAGCAGTTCCCAGACAGGTTACCATTCCTACGAGCAGTACTTC
CASSSQTGYHSYEQYF
>.|TRBJ2-3|TRBV7-3|.
TGTGCCAGCAGCTTAGAGATGTCTAGCACAGATACGCAGTATTTT
CASSLEMSSTDTQYF
>.|TRBJ1-2|TRBV13|.
TGTGCCAGCAGCTTAGAATGGCGCTCTAACTATGGCTACACCTTC
CASSLEWRSNYGYTF
>few|TRBJ2-1|TRBV15|.
TGTGCCACCAGCTCCCGTAATGAGCAGTTCTTC
CATSSRNEQFF
>.|TRBJ2-1|TRBV7-2|TRBD1
TGTGCCAGCAGCTTCGGGACAGGGCTCGGCGAGCAGTTCTTC
CASSFGTGLGEQFF
>few|TRBJ2-5|TRBV2|TRBD1
TGTGCCAGCAGAATGAGACAGGGGTACCAAGAGACCCAGTACTTC
CASRMRQGYQETQYF
>.|TRBJ2-3|TRBV29-1|.
TGCAGCGTTGGGGCCAGAAACACAGATACGCAGTATTTT
CSVGARNTDTQYF
>.|TRBJ2-1|TRBV29-1|TRBD2
TGCAGCGTTGAGTGGTTAGCGGGGAATTACAATGAGCAGTTCTTC
CSVEWLAGNYNEQFF
>few|TRBJ2-7|TRBV6-5|.
TGTGCCAGCAGTCCCGGGACATATGACTACGAGCAGTACTTC
CASSPGTYDYEQYF
>.|TRBJ2-5|TRBV9|.
TGTGCCAGCAGCGAAGGAGTCGTACAAGAGACCCAGTACTTC
CASSEGVVQETQYF
>.|TRBJ2-7|TRBV9|.
TGTGCCAGCAGCGTCTCAACCGGCTACGAGCAGTACTTC
CASSVSTGYEQYF